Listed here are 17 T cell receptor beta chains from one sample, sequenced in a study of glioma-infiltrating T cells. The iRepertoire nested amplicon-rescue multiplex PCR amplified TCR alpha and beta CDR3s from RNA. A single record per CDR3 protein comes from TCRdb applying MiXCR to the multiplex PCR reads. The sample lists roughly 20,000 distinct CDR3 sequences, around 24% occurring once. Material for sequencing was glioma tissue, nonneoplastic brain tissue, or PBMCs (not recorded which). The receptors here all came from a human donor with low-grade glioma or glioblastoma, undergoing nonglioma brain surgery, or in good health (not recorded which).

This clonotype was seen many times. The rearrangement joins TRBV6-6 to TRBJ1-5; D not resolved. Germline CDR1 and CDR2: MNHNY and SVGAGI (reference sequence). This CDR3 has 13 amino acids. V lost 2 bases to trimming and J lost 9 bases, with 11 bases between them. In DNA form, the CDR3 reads TGTGCCAGCAGTTACGGGAGGTGGGGGCCCCAGCATTTT. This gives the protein CASSYGRWGPQHF.

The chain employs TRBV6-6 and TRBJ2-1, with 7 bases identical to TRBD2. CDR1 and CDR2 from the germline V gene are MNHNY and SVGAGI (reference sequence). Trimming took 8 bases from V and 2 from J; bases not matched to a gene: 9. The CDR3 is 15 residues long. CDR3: CASRGGEGTYNEQFF. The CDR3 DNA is TGTGCCAGCCGAGGAGGGGAGGGTACCTACAATGAGCAGTTCTTC.

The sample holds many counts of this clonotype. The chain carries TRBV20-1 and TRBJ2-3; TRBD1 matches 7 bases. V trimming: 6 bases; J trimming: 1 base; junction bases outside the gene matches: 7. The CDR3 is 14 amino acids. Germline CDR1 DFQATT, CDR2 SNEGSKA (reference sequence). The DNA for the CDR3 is TGCAGTGCGGTTGACAGGGACCGCACAGATACGCAGTATTTT. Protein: CSAVDRDRTDTQYF.

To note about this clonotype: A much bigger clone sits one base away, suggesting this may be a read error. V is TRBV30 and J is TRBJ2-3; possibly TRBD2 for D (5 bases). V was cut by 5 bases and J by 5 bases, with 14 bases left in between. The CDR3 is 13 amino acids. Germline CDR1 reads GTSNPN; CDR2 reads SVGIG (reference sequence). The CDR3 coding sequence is TGTGCCTGGTCCCTAGGCGGGCGAGATACGCAGTATTTT. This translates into CAWSLGGRDTQYF.

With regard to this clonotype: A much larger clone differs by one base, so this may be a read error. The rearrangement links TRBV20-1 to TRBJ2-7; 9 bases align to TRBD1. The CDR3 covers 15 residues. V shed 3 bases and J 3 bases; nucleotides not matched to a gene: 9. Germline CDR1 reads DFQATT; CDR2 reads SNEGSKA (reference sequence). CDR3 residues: CSASWAETGGYEQYF. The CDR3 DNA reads TGCAGTGCTAGTTGGGCAGAGACAGGGGGCTACGAGCAGTACTTC.

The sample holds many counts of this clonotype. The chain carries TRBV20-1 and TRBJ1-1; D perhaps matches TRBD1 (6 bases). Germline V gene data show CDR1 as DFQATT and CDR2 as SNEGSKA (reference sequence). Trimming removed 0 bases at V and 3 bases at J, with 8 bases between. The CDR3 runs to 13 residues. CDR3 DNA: TGCAGTGCTAGAGAGTGGGGGCACACTGAAGCTTTCTTT. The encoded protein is CSAREWGHTEAFF.

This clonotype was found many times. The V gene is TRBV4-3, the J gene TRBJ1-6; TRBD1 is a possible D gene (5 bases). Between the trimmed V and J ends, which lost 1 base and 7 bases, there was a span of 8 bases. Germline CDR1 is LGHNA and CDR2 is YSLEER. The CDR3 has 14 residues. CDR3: CASSQAAGNSPLHF. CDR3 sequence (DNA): TGCGCCAGCAGCCAAGCGGCAGGGAATTCACCCCTCCACTTT.

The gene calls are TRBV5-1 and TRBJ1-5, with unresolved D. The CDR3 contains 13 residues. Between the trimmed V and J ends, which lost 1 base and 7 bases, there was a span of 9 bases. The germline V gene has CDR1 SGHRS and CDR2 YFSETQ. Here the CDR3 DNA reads TGCGCCAGCAGCTTGTCTCCGAACCAGCCCCAGCATTTT. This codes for CASSLSPNQPQHF.

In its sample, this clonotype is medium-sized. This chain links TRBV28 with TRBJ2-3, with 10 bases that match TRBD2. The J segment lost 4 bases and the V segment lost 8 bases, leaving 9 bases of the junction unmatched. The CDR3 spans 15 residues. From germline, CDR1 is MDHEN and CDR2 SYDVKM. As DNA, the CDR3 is TGTGCCAGCTCCGACCGAAGCGGGGGGGCAGATACGCAGTATTTT. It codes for CASSDRSGGADTQYF.

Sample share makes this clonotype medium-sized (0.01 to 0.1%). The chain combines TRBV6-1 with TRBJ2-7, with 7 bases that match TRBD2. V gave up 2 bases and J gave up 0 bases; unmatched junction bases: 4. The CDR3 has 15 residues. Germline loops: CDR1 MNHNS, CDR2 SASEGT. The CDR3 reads CASSESRDYSYEQYF. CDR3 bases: TGTGCCAGCAGTGAATCTCGGGACTACTCCTACGAGCAGTACTTC.

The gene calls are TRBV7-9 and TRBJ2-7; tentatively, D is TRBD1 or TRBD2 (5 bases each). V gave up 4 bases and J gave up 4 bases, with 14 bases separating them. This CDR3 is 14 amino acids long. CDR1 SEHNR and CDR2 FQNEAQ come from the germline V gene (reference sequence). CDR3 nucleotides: TGTGCCAGCAGCTCCCGGGACCGTATTTACGAGCAGTACTTC. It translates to CASSSRDRIYEQYF.

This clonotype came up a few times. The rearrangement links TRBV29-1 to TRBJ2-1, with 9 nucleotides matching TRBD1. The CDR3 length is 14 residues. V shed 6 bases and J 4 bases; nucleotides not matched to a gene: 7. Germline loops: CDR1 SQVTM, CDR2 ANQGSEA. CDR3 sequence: CSVTTGGVYNEQFF. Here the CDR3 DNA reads TGCAGCGTCACGACAGGGGGGGTTTACAATGAGCAGTTCTTC.

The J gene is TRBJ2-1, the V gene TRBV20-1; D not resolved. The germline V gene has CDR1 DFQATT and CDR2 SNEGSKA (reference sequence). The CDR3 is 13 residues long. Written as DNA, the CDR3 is TGCAGCGCTGGTGCACGGACCTACAATGAGCAGTTCTTC. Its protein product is CSAGARTYNEQFF.

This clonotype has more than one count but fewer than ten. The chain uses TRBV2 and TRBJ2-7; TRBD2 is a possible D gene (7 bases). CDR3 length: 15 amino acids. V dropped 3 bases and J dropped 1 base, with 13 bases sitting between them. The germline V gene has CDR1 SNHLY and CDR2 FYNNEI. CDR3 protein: CASSDPGGPSYEQYF. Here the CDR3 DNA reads TGTGCCAGCAGTGACCCGGGGGGCCCGTCCTACGAGCAGTACTTC.

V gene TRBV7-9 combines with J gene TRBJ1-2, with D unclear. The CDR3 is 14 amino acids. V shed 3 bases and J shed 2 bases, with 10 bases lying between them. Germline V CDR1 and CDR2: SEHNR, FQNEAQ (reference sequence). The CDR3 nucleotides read TGTGCCAGCAGCTTCGGGGATTCCAACTATGGCTACACCTTC. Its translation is CASSFGDSNYGYTF. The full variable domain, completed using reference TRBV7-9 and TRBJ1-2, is DTGVSQNPRHKITKRGQNVTFRCDPISEHNRLYWYRQTLGQGPEFLTYFQNEAQLEKSRLLSDRFSAERPKGSFSTLEIQRTEQGDSAMYLCASSFGDSNYGYTFGSGTRLTVV.

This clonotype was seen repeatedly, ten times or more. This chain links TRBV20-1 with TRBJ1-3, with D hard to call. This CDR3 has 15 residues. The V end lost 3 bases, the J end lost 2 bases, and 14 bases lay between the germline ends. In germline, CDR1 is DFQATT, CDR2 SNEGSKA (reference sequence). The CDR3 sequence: CSASRVFTPGNTIYF. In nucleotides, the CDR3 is TGCAGTGCTAGCCGCGTGTTTACTCCTGGAAACACCATATATTTT.

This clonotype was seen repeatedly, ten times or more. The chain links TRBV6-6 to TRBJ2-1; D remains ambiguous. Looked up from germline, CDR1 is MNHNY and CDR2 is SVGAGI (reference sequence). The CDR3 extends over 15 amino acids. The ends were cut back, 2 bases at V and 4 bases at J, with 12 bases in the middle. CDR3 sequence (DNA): TGTGCCAGCAGTTACGAATTGCAGGCTTACAATGAGCAGTTCTTC. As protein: CASSYELQAYNEQFF.